These 32 T cell receptor beta chains came from one sample sequenced in a study of glioma-infiltrating T cells after dendritic cell vaccination. Some clones are missing from TCRdb's copy, which holds only in-frame ones; the method was immunoSEQ multiplex PCR. The sample lists approximately 82,000 clones, 80% to 90% occurring once. The sample in question was blood, obtained before dendritic cell vaccination. The origin of the receptors is a human donor with glioblastoma.

V and J are TRBV2 and TRBJ1-6, with D perhaps TRBD1 (6 bases). The CDR3 consists of 15 residues. Germline assignment: CDR1 SNHLY and CDR2 FYNNEI. V lost 5 bases and J 9 bases, leaving 17 bases between the germline ends. In DNA form, the CDR3 reads TGTGCCAGCAGTCGCACTGAACCAGGGGCTTCACCCCTCCACTTT. Its translation: CASSRTEPGASPLHF.

V usage is TRBV30 and J usage is TRBJ2-7, with 7 bases that match TRBD2. The V gene end was trimmed by 2 bases and the J gene end by 1 base; junction bases not matched to a gene: 8. There are 15 residues in the CDR3. CDR1 and CDR2 (germline): GTSNPN, SVGIG (reference sequence). CDR3 DNA: TGTGCCTGGAGTACCCTAGCGGCACAATCCTACGAGCAGTACTTC. Its translation: CAWSTLAAQSYEQYF.

The V gene is TRBV7-2, the J gene TRBJ1-3; 12 nucleotides match TRBD1. Losses at the gene ends were 5 bases for V and 7 bases for J; bases not matched to a gene: 12. The CDR3 is 17 residues long. Germline CDR1 is SGHTA and CDR2 is FQGNSA. In DNA, the CDR3 is TGTGCCAGCAGCATAACACCAGGGACAGGGGGCGGGAACACCATATATTTT. Translating gives CASSITPGTGGGNTIYF.

The genes are TRBV10-3 and TRBJ2-7, with a tentative D call TRBD2 (7 bases). Germline assignment: CDR1 ENHRY and CDR2 SYGVKD. V gave up 1 base and J gave up 6 bases, with 10 bases separating them. The CDR3 has 13 residues. The CDR3 DNA reads as TGTGCCATCAGTGAGTTCGGGGGGCCCGAGCAGTACTTC. Its protein product is CAISEFGGPEQYF.

The chain combines TRBV6-5 with TRBJ2-3; 7 bases agree with TRBD2. J lost 1 base, V lost 1 base, and 2 bases had no gene match. The CDR3 totals 15 residues. Germline V gene sequence: CDR1 MNHEY, CDR2 SVGAGI. The CDR3 region has the DNA TGTGCCAGCAGTTACTTGGCGGGAGGCACAGATACGCAGTATTTT. Its translation: CASSYLAGGTDTQYF.

The chain carries TRBV1 and TRBJ1-5. TRBV1 is termed a pseudogene. The CDR3 consists of 19 residues. CDR3 amino acids: CTSSQPFPGWELRNQPQHF. CDR3 nucleotide sequence: TGCACCAGCAGCCAACCATTCCCGGGGTGGGAATTACGGAATCAGCCCCAGCATTTT.

J is TRBJ2-5 and V is TRBV18; D is possibly TRBD2 (5 bases). Germline-derived CDR1 and CDR2 are KGHSH and LQKENI. The V end lost 2 bases, the J end lost 2 bases, and 9 bases lay between the germline ends. The CDR3 covers 14 residues. The CDR3 nucleotides read TGTGCCAGCTCACCAGGGAGTCCTCAAGAGACCCAGTACTTC. It translates to CASSPGSPQETQYF.

The V gene is TRBV7-8, the J gene TRBJ2-5; TRBD2 matches 12 bases. The CDR3 sequence is 15 residues long. V shed 5 bases, J shed 2 bases, and the junction held 3 bases outside the gene matches. Looked up from germline, CDR1 is SGHVS and CDR2 is FQNEAQ. CDR3 loop: CASSRGLAGQETQYF. CDR3 nucleotides: TGTGCCAGCAGCCGTGGACTAGCGGGGCAAGAGACCCAGTACTTC.

This clone was observed a handful of times. This chain joins TRBV19 and TRBJ2-2; 10 positions match TRBD2. Per the germline V gene, CDR1 is LNHDA and CDR2 is SQIVND (reference sequence). V was pared by 8 bases and J by 6 bases, with 18 bases of the junction left unmatched. The CDR3 spans 18 residues. In DNA, the CDR3 is TGTGCCAGTCTGGCTAGCGGGGGATACCAAATTACGGCCGGGGAGCTGTTTTTT. Translation: CASLASGGYQITAGELFF.

The chain links TRBV7-8 to TRBJ2-7; no definite D call. Germline lookup yields CDR1 SGHVS and CDR2 FQNEAQ. With 5 bases removed from V and 3 bases from J, the gap between germline ends came to 11 bases. The CDR3 has 13 amino acids. The CDR3 nucleotides are TGTGCCAGCAGCCACAGACACGACTACGAGCAGTACTTC. This sequence encodes CASSHRHDYEQYF.

The chain recombines TRBV5-6 with TRBJ1-1; D gene uncertain. V was cut by 6 bases and J by 0 bases, with 9 bases left in between. CDR1 is SGHDT, CDR2 YYEEEE, per germline. The CDR3 sequence is 13 residues long. The CDR3 DNA reads TGTGCCAGCACCTCCCGGGTGAACACTGAAGCTTTCTTT. Amino acid sequence: CASTSRVNTEAFF. Filled out from reference TRBV5-6 and TRBJ1-1, the complete variable domain reads DAGVTQSPTHLIKTRGQQVTLRCSPKSGHDTVSWYQQALGQGPQFIFQYYEEEERQRGNFPDRFSGHQFPNYSSELNVNALLLGDSALYLCASTSRVNTEAFFGQGTRLTVV.

V usage is TRBV5-1 and J usage is TRBJ1-6, with no clear D. Looked up from germline, CDR1 is SGHRS and CDR2 is YFSETQ. The CDR3 totals 14 residues. The V end was cut by 0 bases, the J end by 7 bases, with 8 bases between. In DNA form, the CDR3 reads TGCGCCAGCAGCTTGGACAGTCAAAATTCACCCCTCCACTTT. Amino acids: CASSLDSQNSPLHF.

This clone was detected only once. The rearrangement links TRBV5-4 to TRBJ1-6, with 7 bases lining up with TRBD1. Trimming took 4 bases from V and 0 from J; bases not matched to a gene: 7. The germline V gene encodes CDR1 SGHNT and CDR2 YYREEE (reference sequence). The CDR3 loop spans 17 amino acids. The CDR3 reads CASSAGTASSYNSPLHF. The DNA for the CDR3 is TGTGCCAGCAGCGCAGGGACAGCGAGCTCCTATAATTCACCCCTCCACTTT.

The chain combines TRBV19 with TRBJ1-2; 7 bases line up with TRBD1. The V segment lost 6 bases and the J segment 4 bases; nucleotides outside the gene matches: 5. The CDR3 is 13 residues long. Looked up from germline, CDR1 is LNHDA and CDR2 is SQIVND (reference sequence). CDR3 region: CASSRDSLYGYTF. CDR3 sequence (DNA): TGTGCCAGTAGCCGGGACAGCCTCTATGGCTACACCTTC.

The V and J genes are TRBV5-4 and TRBJ1-1; D gene unclear. The CDR3 sequence is 14 residues long. The V end lost 0 bases, the J end lost 1 base, and 7 bases lay between the germline ends. Germline CDR1 is SGHNT and CDR2 is YYREEE (reference sequence). The CDR3 spells CASSLEEANTEAFF. The CDR3 DNA reads as TGTGCCAGCAGCTTGGAGGAGGCGAACACTGAAGCTTTCTTT.

For this clone: Distinct nucleotide sequences in the sample also encode this CDR3. This chain joins TRBV9 and TRBJ2-5; D unclear. This CDR3 is 15 amino acids long. Germline values: CDR1 SGDLS, CDR2 YYNGEE. The V end lost 0 bases, the J end lost 2 bases, and 11 bases lay between the germline ends. The chain's CDR3 is CASSVGMAGQETQYF. Here the CDR3 DNA reads TGTGCCAGCAGCGTAGGAATGGCAGGTCAAGAGACCCAGTACTTC.

The sample holds a few counts of this clone. The chain has TRBV6-4 and TRBJ2-2, with 8 nucleotides matching TRBD1. Looked up from germline, CDR1 is MRHNA and CDR2 is SNTAGT. The CDR3 totals 14 residues. V shed 5 bases, J shed 7 bases, and the junction held 6 bases outside the gene matches. CDR3 nucleotide sequence: TGTGCCAGCAGTCACGACAGGGGAGGCGGGGAGCTGTTTTTT. It is translated as CASSHDRGGGELFF.

This chain connects TRBV10-3 to TRBJ1-1, with D hard to call. CDR1 and CDR2 (germline): ENHRY, SYGVKD. Trimming stripped 0 bases from V and 3 bases from J, with 14 bases between. This CDR3 spans 16 amino acids. The CDR3 region is CAISESRHLSDTEAFF. DNA for the CDR3: TGTGCCATCAGTGAGTCGAGACACCTTAGTGACACTGAAGCTTTCTTT.

The J gene is TRBJ1-4, the V gene TRBV9; D remains unclear. The CDR3 length is 13 residues. Germline loops: CDR1 SGDLS, CDR2 YYNGEE. V lost 2 bases, J lost 7 bases, and 9 bases lay in between. The CDR3 DNA is TGTGCCAGCAGCGTCACCTCCGGTGAAAAACTGTTTTTT. It yields the protein CASSVTSGEKLFF.

The J gene is TRBJ2-7, the V gene TRBV21-1; whether TRBD1, the table's D call, matches the DNA was not checked. TRBV21-1 is labeled a pseudogene. CDR3 length: 15 residues. The CDR3 protein is CASSKDNRGLGEQYF. CDR3 nucleotide sequence: TGTGCCAGCAGCAAAGATAACAGGGGGCTTGGCGAGCAGTACTTC.

This clone was detected a few times. V usage is TRBV2 and J usage is TRBJ1-3; D gene uncertain. V was cut by 4 bases and J by 3 bases, with 7 bases left in between. The CDR3 totals 13 residues. CDR1 and CDR2 (germline): SNHLY, FYNNEI. CDR3 loop: CASSGGDGNTIYF. The CDR3 coding sequence is TGTGCCAGCAGTGGAGGAGATGGAAACACCATATATTTT.

The CDR3 reads CASSLSSGRSGETQYF. The CDR3 DNA is TGTGCCAGCAGTTTGAGTAGCGGGAGATCTGGAGAGACCCAGTACTTC. V and J are TRBV28 and TRBJ2-5, with 9 bases identical to TRBD2. CDR3 length equals 16 residues. V lost 3 bases and J lost 4; bases outside the gene matches: 9. Germline CDR1 reads MDHEN; CDR2 reads SYDVKM.

Only one count was recorded for this clone. The V and J genes are TRBV5-1 and TRBJ2-1, with TRBD2 matching over 13 bases. The V segment lost 5 bases and the J segment 4 bases; nucleotides outside the gene matches: 6. Looked up from germline, CDR1 is SGHRS and CDR2 is YFSETQ. This CDR3 has 16 residues. The CDR3 bases are TGCGCCAGCAGAACGACTAGCGGGGGGCCGTACAATGAGCAGTTCTTC. Translation: CASRTTSGGPYNEQFF.

This clone showed up just a few times. The rearrangement joins TRBV5-6 to TRBJ2-3; TRBD2 might be the D (6 bases). The V and J ends lost 6 bases and 3 bases respectively, with 14 bases between them. Germline V gene sequence: CDR1 SGHDT, CDR2 YYEEEE. The CDR3 is 14 residues long. DNA of the CDR3: TGTGCCAGCAACCTCTACGGGGGAACAGATACGCAGTATTTT. Protein: CASNLYGGTDTQYF.

This chain joins TRBV10-3 and TRBJ2-3; 10 bases are shared with TRBD1. The CDR3 sequence is 15 residues long. The germline V gene encodes CDR1 ENHRY and CDR2 SYGVKD. V shed 4 bases and J 2 bases; nucleotides not matched to a gene: 3. This chain's CDR3 is CAISAGQGDTDTQYF. The CDR3 bases are TGTGCCATCAGTGCAGGACAGGGGGACACAGATACGCAGTATTTT.

This clone was seen only a few times. V gene TRBV27 combines with J gene TRBJ1-1; 9 bases map to TRBD1. Germline assignment: CDR1 MNHEY and CDR2 SMNVEV (reference sequence). CDR3 length: 14 residues. Germline trimming cut 3 bases from V and 5 bases from J; bases unmatched to any gene: 4. CDR3 amino acids: CASSLDRGRTEAFF. CDR3 in DNA: TGTGCCAGCAGTTTGGACAGGGGAAGGACTGAAGCTTTCTTT.

The V and J genes are TRBV29-1 and TRBJ2-1; D is perhaps TRBD2 (5 bases). Trimming stripped 2 bases from V and 1 base from J, with 12 bases between. The CDR3 runs 15 residues. CDR1 is SQVTM and CDR2 is ANQGSEA in the germline V gene. The CDR3 DNA reads as TGCAGCGTTGAAAAAGGGAGTAGATCCTACAATGAGCAGTTCTTC. It encodes CSVEKGSRSYNEQFF.

The rearrangement links TRBV9 to TRBJ1-1; 8 positions agree with TRBD1. This CDR3 has 16 amino acids. Germline assignment: CDR1 SGDLS and CDR2 YYNGEE. The junction had 12 bases not matched to a gene; V was cut back by 4 bases and J by 4 bases. The CDR3 DNA reads TGTGCCAGCAGCCAACTCGGACAGGGAAGTTTCACTGAAGCTTTCTTT. This gives the protein CASSQLGQGSFTEAFF.

The rearrangement uses TRBV30 and TRBJ1-2; no clear D gene. The CDR3 has 12 amino acids. Trimming shortened V by 1 base and J by 7 bases, and 10 bases separated the two germline ends. Germline lookup yields CDR1 GTSNPN and CDR2 SVGIG (reference sequence). The CDR3 region has the DNA TGTGCCTGGAGTGCCCGGGAGGGTGGCTACACCTTC. Translated: CAWSAREGGYTF.

V usage is TRBV7-2 and J usage is TRBJ2-3; a possible D gene is TRBD2 (7 bases). Trimming took 5 bases from V and 2 from J, leaving 14 bases between them. From germline, CDR1 is SGHTA and CDR2 FQGNSA. This CDR3 is 15 amino acids long. The CDR3 reads CASSRGGGDTDTQYF. The CDR3 coding sequence is TGTGCCAGCAGCAGAGGGGGGGGTGACACAGATACGCAGTATTTT.

The chain is built from TRBV11-2 and TRBJ2-5; possible D gene TRBD1, 7 bases. Per germline, CDR1 SGHAT and CDR2 FQNNGV. The V end was cut by 1 base, the J end by 0 bases, with 12 bases between. The CDR3 runs to 16 residues. CDR3 bases: TGTGCCAGCAGCTTAGGGACAGGAGGGTACCAAGAGACCCAGTACTTC. It is translated as CASSLGTGGYQETQYF.

The genes are TRBV4-1 and TRBJ1-3, with a tentative D call TRBD1 (6 bases). CDR1 is MGHRA, CDR2 YSYEKL, per germline. This CDR3 has 15 amino acids. V was shortened by 4 bases and J by 4 bases, with 14 bases between the two germline ends. The DNA for the CDR3 is TGCGCCAGCAGCCCGGACAGAAATCCCGGAAACACCATATATTTT. Its translation: CASSPDRNPGNTIYF.